This TCR beta chain derives from a study of Graves' ophthalmopathy and Graves' hyperthyroidism listed by TCRdb under 2018. As for the study more broadly: Peripheral blood was collected at initial diagnosis, prior to any treatment. The study used TCR beta repertoire signatures to distinguish Graves' ophthalmopathy from Graves' hyperthyroidism and to predict progression to ophthalmopathy. In total, 135 blood samples were TCR-sequenced: approximately 40 ophthalmopathy, roughly 77 hyperthyroidism and about 17 hyperthyroidism-to-ophthalmopathy patients. To explore V-J signatures that distinguish ophthalmopathy from hyperthyroidism, a discovery set of 100 patients was enrolled, made up of some 41 with ophthalmopathy and under 65 with stable hyperthyroidism. An independent validation cohort was composed of around 19 hyperthyroidism patients and about 17 patients who later progressed from hyperthyroidism to ophthalmopathy. In a handful of hyperthyroidism patients, the T-cell repertoire of thyroid tissue was compared with the T-cell repertoire of blood. Once sampling was done, hyperthyroidism patients were given methimazole at a starting dose of 30 mg daily, while ophthalmopathy patients were given high-dose intravenous methylprednisolone. General study outcomes and caveats: In cross-validation, the 13-signature model distinguished ophthalmopathy from stable hyperthyroidism with approximately 90% sensitivity and 81.08% specificity, while in the test set the corresponding values were 80% and 75%. In validation, the model predicted ophthalmopathy progression with 70.59% sensitivity and around 72% specificity; 12 predicted patients were CT-confirmed with GO in a median of approximately six months. Among expanded thyroid clonotypes with frequency above 0.001, most also showed up in blood, which suggests that blood repertoires may reflect the thyroid immune response. Sample size was not statistically predetermined, and group allocation was not concealed from the investigators.

For repertoire sequencing, the TCR beta CDR3 regions were amplified from RNA transcripts. The first round of RT-PCR was done with HTBI primers and the Qiagen OneStep RT-PCR kit, and was followed by a second round of multiplex PCR, then size selection and purification. Sequencing of the libraries was carried out on an Illumina HiSeq2000 in paired-end mode with 100 bp reads. On the authors' methods: SOAPnuke was used for read processing, and reads with adapters, uncalled bases, a mean Phred below 15, or no exact constant-primer or identifier match were discarded. COPE v1.2.5 was used to merge the high-quality paired reads. Clonotypes were defined as unique nucleotide sequences and were aligned to IMGT TRB V, D and J references using MiTCR v1.1. Only V-J combinations with frequency above 0.0001 were analysed, covering 99% to 99.2% of repertoires. A TCR clonal expansion and chaos score per V-J combination was defined as the ratio of F50 clonal expansion to chaos observed in the TCRdist matrix. Welch's t-statistics and random forest were used to reduce the features to 13 V-J combinations, which were then used as input to a naive Bayes classifier. Thyroid-blood repertoire similarity was quantified with the Morisita-Horn index. Through fastp at Q25 and MiXCR, TCRdb rebuilt clones from the public reads, retaining in-frame beta chains. Each CDR3 protein appears once, grouped with its most common genes and DNA. The V and J calls shown here were made by TCRdb, not taken from the authors' results. The sample records roughly 50,000 distinct CDR3 sequences, roughly half of which are singletons. Together, the top ten hold roughly 5% of the sample.

The ophthalmopathy patients had moderately to severely active disease, with a Clinical Activity Score of 3 or higher, a NOSPECS grade of 4 or higher, and a disease duration of less than 3 months. Anyone with other autoimmune diseases, uncontrolled infections, pregnancy or lactation was excluded from the study. Clinical symptoms, serum thyroxine, TRAb, thyroid ultrasound and orbital computed tomography formed the basis of the diagnosis. Using Ficoll-Paque density gradient centrifugation, PBMCs were isolated from about 9.4 ml of fresh peripheral blood. Total RNA was extracted using Trizol reagent, and RNA quality was checked on an Agilent 2100 Bioanalyzer. The junction shows trimming of 7 bases on V and 8 bases on J, plus 15 bases between the germline ends. From its cysteine to its phenylalanine, the CDR3 spans 14 amino acids. CDR3 DNA only is kept here, 42 bases in frame from base 1. From the germline V gene, CDR1 is MNHNS and CDR2 is SASEGT.

The sample holds many counts of this clonotype. No cognate antigen has been identified for it. It has no much larger one-base neighbor in the sample; base qualities were not kept. Specimen: peripheral blood. The V and J genes are TRBV6-1 and TRBJ2-6; a tentative D match to TRBD1 spans 6 bases. The receptor was derived from an adult woman with Graves' ophthalmopathy. CDR3 loop: CASNFRGGSNVLTF. The DNA is TGTGCCAGCAACTTTAGAGGGGGATCCAACGTCCTGACTTTC.